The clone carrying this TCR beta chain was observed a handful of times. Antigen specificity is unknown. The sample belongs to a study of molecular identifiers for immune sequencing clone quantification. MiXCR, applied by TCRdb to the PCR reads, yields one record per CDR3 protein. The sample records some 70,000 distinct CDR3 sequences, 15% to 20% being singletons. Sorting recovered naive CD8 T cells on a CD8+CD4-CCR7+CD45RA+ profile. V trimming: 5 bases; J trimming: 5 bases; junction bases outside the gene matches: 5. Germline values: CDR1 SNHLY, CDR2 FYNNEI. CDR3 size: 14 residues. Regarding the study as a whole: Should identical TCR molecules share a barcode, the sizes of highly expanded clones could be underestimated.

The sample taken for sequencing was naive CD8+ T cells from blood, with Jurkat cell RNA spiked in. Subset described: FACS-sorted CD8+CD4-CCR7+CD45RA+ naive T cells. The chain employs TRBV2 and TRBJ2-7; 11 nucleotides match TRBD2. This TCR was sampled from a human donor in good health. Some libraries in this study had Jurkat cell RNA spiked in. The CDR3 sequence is CASSLAGGFHEQYF. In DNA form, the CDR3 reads TGTGCCAGCAGTTTAGCGGGAGGGTTCCACGAGCAGTACTTC.